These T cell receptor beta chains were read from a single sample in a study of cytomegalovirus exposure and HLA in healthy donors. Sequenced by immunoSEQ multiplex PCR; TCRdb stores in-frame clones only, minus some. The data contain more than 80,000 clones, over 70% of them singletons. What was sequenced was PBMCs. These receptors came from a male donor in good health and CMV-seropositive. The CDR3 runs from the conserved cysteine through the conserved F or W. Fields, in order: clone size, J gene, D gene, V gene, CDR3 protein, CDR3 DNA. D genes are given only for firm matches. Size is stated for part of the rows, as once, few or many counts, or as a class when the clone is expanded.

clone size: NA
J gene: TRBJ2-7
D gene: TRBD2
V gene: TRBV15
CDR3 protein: CATRKGLAGVGAYYEQYF
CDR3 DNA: TGTGCCACCAGGAAGGGACTAGCGGGAGTGGGGGCCTACTACGAGCAGTACTTC

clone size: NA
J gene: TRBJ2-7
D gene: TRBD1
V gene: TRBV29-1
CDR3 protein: CSVEPRDRGLNEQYF
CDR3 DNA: TGCAGCGTTGAACCTAGAGACAGGGGGCTGAACGAGCAGTACTTC

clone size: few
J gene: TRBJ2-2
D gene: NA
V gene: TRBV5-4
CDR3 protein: CASSLDRYNTGELFF
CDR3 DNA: TGTGCCAGCAGCTTGGACAGGTATAACACCGGGGAGCTGTTTTTT

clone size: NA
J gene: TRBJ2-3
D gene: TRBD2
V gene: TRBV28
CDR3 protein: CASRPNSGGSTDTQYF
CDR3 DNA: TGTGCCAGCAGACCCAATAGCGGGGGGAGCACAGATACGCAGTATTTT

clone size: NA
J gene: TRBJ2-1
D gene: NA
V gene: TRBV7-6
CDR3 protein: CASSSNPAGSSYNEQFF
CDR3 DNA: TGTGCCAGCAGTTCTAACCCCGCAGGTAGCTCCTACAATGAGCAGTTCTTC

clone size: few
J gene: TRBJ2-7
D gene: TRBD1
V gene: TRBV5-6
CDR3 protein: CASSLKAGQGYEQYF
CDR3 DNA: TGTGCCAGCAGCTTAAAAGCCGGACAGGGCTACGAGCAGTACTTC

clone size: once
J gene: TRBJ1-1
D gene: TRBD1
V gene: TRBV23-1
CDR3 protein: CASSPNPQGATEAFF
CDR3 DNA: TGCGCCAGCAGTCCCAACCCTCAGGGGGCCACTGAAGCTTTCTTT

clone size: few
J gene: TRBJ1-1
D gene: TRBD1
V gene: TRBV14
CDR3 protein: CASSHHRGQGGDTEAFF
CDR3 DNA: TGTGCCAGCAGCCACCACAGGGGACAGGGTGGGGACACTGAAGCTTTCTTT

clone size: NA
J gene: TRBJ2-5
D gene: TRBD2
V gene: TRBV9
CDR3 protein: CASSVAGVEETQYF
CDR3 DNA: TGTGCCAGCAGCGTGGCGGGAGTGGAGGAGACCCAGTACTTC

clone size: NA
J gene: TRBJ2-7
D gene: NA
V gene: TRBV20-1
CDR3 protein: CSAGASQMQYF
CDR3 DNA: TGCAGTGCTGGTGCATCTCAGATGCAGTACTTC

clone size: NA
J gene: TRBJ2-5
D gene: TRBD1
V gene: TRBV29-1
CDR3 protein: CSVWDRGGQETQYF
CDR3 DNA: TGCAGCGTATGGGACAGGGGAGGTCAGGAGACCCAGTACTTC

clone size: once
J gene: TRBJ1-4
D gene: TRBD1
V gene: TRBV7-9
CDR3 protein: CASSQSSDRFEKLFF
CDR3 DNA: TGTGCCAGCAGCCAATCTTCGGACAGGTTTGAAAAACTGTTTTTT

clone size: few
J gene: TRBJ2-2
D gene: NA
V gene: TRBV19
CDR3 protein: CASSILSPGRGNTGELFF
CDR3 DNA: TGTGCCAGTAGTATTCTTTCCCCGGGCAGGGGGAACACCGGGGAGCTGTTTTTT

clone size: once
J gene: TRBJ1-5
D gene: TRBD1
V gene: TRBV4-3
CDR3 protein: CASSQDPGGGGPQHF
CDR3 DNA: TGCGCCAGCAGCCAAGACCCAGGGGGCGGTGGGCCCCAGCATTTT

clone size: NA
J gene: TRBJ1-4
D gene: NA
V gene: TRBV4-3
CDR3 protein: CASSQVVQGGEKLFF
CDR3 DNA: TGCGCCAGCAGCCAAGTTGTTCAGGGCGGTGAAAAACTGTTTTTT

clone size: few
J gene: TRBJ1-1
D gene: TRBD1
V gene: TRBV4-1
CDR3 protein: CASSQPTGGGEAFF
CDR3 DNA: TGCGCCAGCAGCCAGCCGACAGGGGGGGGTGAAGCTTTCTTT

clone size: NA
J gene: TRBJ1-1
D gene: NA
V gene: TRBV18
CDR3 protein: CASSLTSQVSTEAFF
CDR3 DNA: TGTGCCAGCTCACTCACCTCACAGGTCAGCACTGAAGCTTTCTTT

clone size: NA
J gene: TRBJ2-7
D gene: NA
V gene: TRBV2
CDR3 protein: CASRRTGGEQYF
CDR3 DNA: TGTGCCAGCAGGAGAACAGGCGGCGAGCAGTACTTC

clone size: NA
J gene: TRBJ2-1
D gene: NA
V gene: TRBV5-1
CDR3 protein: CASSFDEGTYNEQFF
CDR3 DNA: TGCGCCAGCAGCTTCGACGAGGGCACCTACAATGAGCAGTTCTTC

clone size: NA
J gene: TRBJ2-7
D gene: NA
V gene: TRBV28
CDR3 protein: CASSWAGATETYEQYF
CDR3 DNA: TGTGCCAGCAGCTGGGCAGGGGCGACCGAAACCTACGAGCAGTACTTC

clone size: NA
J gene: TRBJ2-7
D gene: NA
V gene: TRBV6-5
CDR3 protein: CASMRSTYEQYF
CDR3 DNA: TGTGCCAGCATGAGATCCACCTACGAGCAGTACTTC

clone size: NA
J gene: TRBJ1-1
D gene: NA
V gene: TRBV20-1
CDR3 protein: CSAGWGGEAFF
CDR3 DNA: TGCAGTGCTGGGTGGGGGGGTGAAGCTTTCTTT

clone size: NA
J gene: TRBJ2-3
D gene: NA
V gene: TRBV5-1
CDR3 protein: CASSFSYTDTQYF
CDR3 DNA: TGCGCCAGCAGCTTTTCTTACACAGATACGCAGTATTTT

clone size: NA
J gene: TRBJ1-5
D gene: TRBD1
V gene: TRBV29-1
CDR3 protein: CSVVLGQGDQPQHF
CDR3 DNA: TGCAGCGTTGTATTGGGACAGGGGGATCAGCCCCAGCATTTT

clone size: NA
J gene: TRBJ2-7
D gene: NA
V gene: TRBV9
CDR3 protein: CASSVAGSPDYEQYF
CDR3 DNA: TGTGCCAGCAGCGTAGCAGGTTCCCCCGACTACGAGCAGTACTTC

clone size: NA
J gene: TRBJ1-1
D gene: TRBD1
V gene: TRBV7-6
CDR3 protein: CASSSGQGGFSEAFF
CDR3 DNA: TGTGCCAGCAGCTCGGGACAGGGGGGGTTTTCTGAAGCTTTCTTT

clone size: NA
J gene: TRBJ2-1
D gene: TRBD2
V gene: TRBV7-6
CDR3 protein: CASSLVLAGISYNEQFF
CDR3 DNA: TGTGCCAGCAGCTTAGTACTAGCGGGGATCTCCTACAATGAGCAGTTCTTC

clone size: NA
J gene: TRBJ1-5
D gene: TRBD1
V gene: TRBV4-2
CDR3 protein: CASSRGQGSQPQHF
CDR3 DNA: TGTGCCAGCAGCCGTGGACAGGGGAGTCAGCCCCAGCATTTT

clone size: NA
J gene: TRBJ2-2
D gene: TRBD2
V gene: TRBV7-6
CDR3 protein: CASSLGGLAGGPLGELFF
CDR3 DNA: TGTGCCAGCAGCTTAGGAGGACTAGCGGGGGGGCCGCTCGGGGAGCTGTTTTTT

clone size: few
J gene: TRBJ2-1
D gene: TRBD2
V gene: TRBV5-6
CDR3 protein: CASSSDFLAGLHEQFF
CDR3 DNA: TGTGCCAGCAGCTCGGACTTCCTAGCGGGATTACATGAGCAGTTCTTC

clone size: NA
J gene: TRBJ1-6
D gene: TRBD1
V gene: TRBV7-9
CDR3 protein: CASSSDRAPNSPLHF
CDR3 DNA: TGTGCCAGCAGCTCAGACAGGGCTCCAAATTCACCCCTCCACTTT

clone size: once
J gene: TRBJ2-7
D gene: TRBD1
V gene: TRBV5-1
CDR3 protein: CASSLTGQATYEQYF
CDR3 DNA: TGCGCCAGCAGCCTGACGGGACAGGCAACCTACGAGCAGTACTTC

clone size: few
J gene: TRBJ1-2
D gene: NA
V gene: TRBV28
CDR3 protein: CASTDDRIYGYTF
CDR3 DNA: TGTGCCAGCACCGACGACAGGATCTATGGCTACACCTTC

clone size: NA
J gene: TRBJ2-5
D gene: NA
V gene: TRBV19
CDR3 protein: CATSTGMEETQYF
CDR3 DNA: TGTGCCACTTCTACAGGGATGGAGGAGACCCAGTACTTC

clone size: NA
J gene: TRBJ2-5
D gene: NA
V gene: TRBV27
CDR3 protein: CASSLGGRQETQYF
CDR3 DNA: TGTGCCAGCAGTTTAGGGGGGAGGCAAGAGACCCAGTACTTC

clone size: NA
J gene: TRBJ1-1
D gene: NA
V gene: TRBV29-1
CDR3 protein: CSATGPNTEAFF
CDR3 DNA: TGCAGCGCGACAGGCCCGAACACTGAAGCTTTCTTT

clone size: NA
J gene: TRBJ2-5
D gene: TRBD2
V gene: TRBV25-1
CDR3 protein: CASSPVGGGRRETQYF
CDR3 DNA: TGTGCCAGCAGCCCCGTGGGGGGGGGTAGGAGGGAGACCCAGTACTTC

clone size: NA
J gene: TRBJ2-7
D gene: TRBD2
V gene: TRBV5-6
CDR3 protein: CASSLGLGLAVNEQYF
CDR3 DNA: TGTGCCAGCAGCTTGGGGCTAGGACTAGCGGTAAACGAGCAGTACTTC

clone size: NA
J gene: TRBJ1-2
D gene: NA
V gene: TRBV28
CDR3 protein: CASSPPSGGRNYGYTF
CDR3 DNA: TGTGCCAGCAGTCCCCCATCGGGGGGGAGGAACTATGGCTACACCTTC

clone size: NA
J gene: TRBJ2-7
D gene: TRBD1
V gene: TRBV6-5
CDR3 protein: CASRQGGSYEQYF
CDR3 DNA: TGTGCCAGCAGACAGGGGGGCTCCTACGAGCAGTACTTC

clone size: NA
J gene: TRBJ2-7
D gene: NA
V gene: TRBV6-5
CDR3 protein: CASKGAYEQYF
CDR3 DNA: TGTGCCAGCAAGGGGGCCTACGAGCAGTACTTC

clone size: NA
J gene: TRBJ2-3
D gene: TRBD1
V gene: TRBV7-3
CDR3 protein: CASSSGQTSTDTQYF
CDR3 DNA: TGTGCCAGCAGCTCGGGACAGACTAGCACAGATACGCAGTATTTT